This passage covers 23 T cell receptor beta chains from one sample sequenced in a study of response to subunit inactivated influenza vaccine. TCRdb redid the calling of the RT-PCR reads with MiXCR, one entry per CDR3 protein. Found here are about 620,000 distinct CDR3 sequences, approximately 10% of them singletons; the top ten hold about 9.4%. The sequencing here drew on PBMCs from blood, taken on the day of vaccination. These receptors all stem from a man aged 45 to 65 who received an inactivated influenza vaccine.

The chain uses TRBV6-1 and TRBJ2-1, with 9 bases fitting TRBD1. The length of the CDR3 is 14 residues. The V and J ends lost 7 bases and 2 bases, in that order; junction bases with no gene match: 3. From germline, CDR1 is MNHNS and CDR2 SASEGT. CDR3 DNA: TGTGCCAGCAAGACAGGGGGACCCTACAATGAGCAGTTCTTC. It codes for CASKTGGPYNEQFF.

This clonotype has a handful of counts. The rearrangement links TRBV3-1 to TRBJ2-1; 15 nucleotides agree with TRBD2. V trimming: 1 base; J trimming: 2 bases; junction bases outside the gene matches: 3. The CDR3 runs 18 residues. CDR1 is LGHDT, CDR2 YNNKEL, per germline (reference sequence). The CDR3 region is CASSQAGTSGGPYNEQFF. The CDR3, as DNA: TGTGCCAGCAGCCAAGCCGGGACTAGCGGGGGGCCCTACAATGAGCAGTTCTTC.

This CDR3 is CASSPTGITEAFF. The DNA of the CDR3 is TGTGCCAGCAGCCCAACAGGGATAACTGAAGCTTTCTTT. This chain joins TRBV3-1 and TRBJ1-1, with D perhaps matching TRBD1 (6 bases). The CDR3 is 13 residues long. V was pared by 4 bases and J by 5 bases, with 11 bases between. Germline CDR1 LGHDT, CDR2 YNNKEL (reference sequence).

This chain uses TRBV3-1 with TRBJ2-1; TRBD2 agrees at 7 bases. V shed 0 bases, J shed 7 bases, and the junction held 6 bases outside the gene matches. The CDR3 totals 15 residues. In germline, CDR1 is LGHDT, CDR2 YNNKEL (reference sequence). CDR3 amino acids: CASSQDHGGFNEQFF. CDR3 bases: TGTGCCAGCAGCCAAGATCACGGGGGGTTTAATGAGCAGTTCTTC.

The chain uses TRBV20-1 and TRBJ2-3; 9 positions match TRBD2. CDR3 size: 15 residues. The V gene's germline CDR1 is DFQATT and CDR2 SNEGSKA (reference sequence). Trimming removed 3 bases from V and 6 bases from J; junction bases left unmatched: 10. The CDR3 protein is CSARREAGGQDTQYF. CDR3 coding DNA: TGCAGTGCTAGGAGGGAAGCGGGAGGACAGGATACGCAGTATTTT.

The chain is built from TRBV20-1 and TRBJ2-1; possibly TRBD2 for D (7 bases). The CDR3 length is 15 residues. V lost 1 base and J 2 bases, leaving 12 bases between the germline ends. Germline V gene lookup returns CDR1 DFQATT and CDR2 SNEGSKA (reference sequence). The DNA of the CDR3 is TGCAGTGCTAGAGGGGAGGGGGGAGCCTACAATGAGCAGTTCTTC. Translated, it gives CSARGEGGAYNEQFF.

This clonotype turned up a few times. J is TRBJ2-3 and V is TRBV5-1; the match to TRBD2 covers 7 bases. Germline-derived CDR1 and CDR2 are SGHRS and YFSETQ. This CDR3 contains 17 residues. V was clipped by 0 bases and J by 2 bases; unmatched bases: 9. In DNA, the CDR3 is TGCGCCAGCAGCTTGGAGGCAGGGAGGGTTCACACAGATACGCAGTATTTT. Its translation is CASSLEAGRVHTDTQYF. Complete variable domain (other parts from reference TRBV5-1 and TRBJ2-3): KAGVTQTPRYLIKTRGQQVTLSCSPISGHRSVSWYQQTPGQGLQFLFEYFSETQRNKGNFPGRFSGRQFSNSRSEMNVSTLELGDSALYLCASSLEAGRVHTDTQYFGPGTRLTVL.

At least ten counts were recorded for this clonotype. The genes are TRBV7-6 and TRBJ1-1, with D tentatively TRBD1 (5 bases). Germline CDR1 is SGHVS and CDR2 is FNYEAQ. Trimming left V 2 bases short and J 0 bases short, with 13 bases between. The CDR3 consists of 16 residues. The CDR3 loop is CASSLKQATMNTEAFF. In nucleotides, the CDR3 is TGTGCCAGCAGCTTAAAACAGGCGACCATGAACACTGAAGCTTTCTTT. Full variable domain (remainder filled in from reference TRBV7-6 and TRBJ1-1): GAGVSQSPRYKVTKRGQDVALRCDPISGHVSLYWYRQALGQGPEFLTYFNYEAQQDKSGLPNDRFSAERPEGSISTLTIQRTEQRDSAMYRCASSLKQATMNTEAFFGQGTRLTVV.

This chain uses TRBV11-2 with TRBJ2-2; 7 nucleotides line up with TRBD2. Germline-derived CDR1 and CDR2 are SGHAT and FQNNGV. There are 18 residues in the CDR3. Trimming took 5 bases from V and 0 from J; bases not matched to a gene: 12. The CDR3: CASSQLARYGSNTGELFF. CDR3 coding DNA: TGTGCCAGCAGCCAACTAGCGAGATACGGCTCGAACACCGGGGAGCTGTTTTTT.

This clonotype was detected ten times or more. This rearrangement joins TRBV29-1 to TRBJ2-7; D tentatively reads TRBD1 or TRBD2 (5 bases each). CDR3 length equals 13 residues. Germline values: CDR1 SQVTM, CDR2 ANQGSEA. V lost 2 bases and J lost 1, with 9 bases in between. The CDR3, as DNA: TGCAGCGTTGAATCCGGGGCTTCCTACGAGCAGTACTTC. Translated: CSVESGASYEQYF.

V usage is TRBV6-2 or TRBV6-3 and J usage is TRBJ2-1, with 11 bases matching TRBD2. CDR3 length: 21 residues. The junction had 15 bases not matched to a gene; V was cut back by 2 bases and J by 0 bases. In germline, CDR1 is MNHEY, CDR2 SVGEGT. CDR3: CASSYLRTSGHLRGSYNEQFF. For the CDR3, the DNA is TGTGCCAGCAGTTACCTAAGGACTAGCGGGCACCTTCGAGGCTCCTACAATGAGCAGTTCTTC.

This clonotype has only a few counts. The chain uses TRBV6-5 and TRBJ2-3; TRBD2 agrees at 7 bases. V lost 0 bases to trimming and J lost 7 bases; unmatched junction nucleotides: 4. There are 14 residues in the CDR3. From germline, CDR1 is MNHEY and CDR2 SVGAGI. The CDR3 reads CASSYSGGGNTQYF. The CDR3 region has the DNA TGTGCCAGCAGTTACTCGGGCGGGGGAAATACGCAGTATTTT.

There are many counts of this clonotype. The rearrangement joins TRBV5-1 to TRBJ1-1; no firm D call. The V gene lost 0 bases and the J gene lost 1 base, with 7 bases spanning the gap. Germline lookup yields CDR1 SGHRS and CDR2 YFSETQ. The CDR3 spans 14 residues. DNA of the CDR3: TGCGCCAGCAGCTTGGTCGGGTGGAACACTGAAGCTTTCTTT. Protein: CASSLVGWNTEAFF.

The V call is TRBV20-1, the J call TRBJ2-7; D remains ambiguous. V lost 6 bases, J lost 3 bases, and 15 bases lay in between. CDR1 is DFQATT and CDR2 is SNEGSKA in the germline V gene (reference sequence). CDR3 size: 13 residues. The CDR3 coding sequence is TGCAGTGCAAGGGTGATCGGCCACTACGAGCAGTACTTC. As protein: CSARVIGHYEQYF.

This clonotype was counted a few times. The chain joins TRBV4-3 to TRBJ2-1; the match to TRBD2 covers 8 bases. V was clipped by 1 base and J by 7 bases; unmatched bases: 15. CDR3 length equals 18 residues. The germline V gene has CDR1 LGHNA and CDR2 YSLEER. This chain's CDR3 is CASSQGGGRLARVNEQFF. The CDR3 DNA is TGCGCCAGCAGCCAAGGAGGCGGGAGACTAGCGAGGGTAAATGAGCAGTTCTTC.

This clonotype has at least ten counts. The rearrangement uses TRBV12-3 or TRBV12-4 and TRBJ2-1, with unresolved D. The CDR3 extends over 15 amino acids. Trimming took off 3 bases at V and 0 bases at J, with 9 bases between the two ends. CDR3 protein: CASSFAASSYNEQFF. CDR3 DNA sequence: TGTGCCAGCAGTTTCGCTGCCAGCTCCTACAATGAGCAGTTCTTC.

This clonotype was detected many times. The chain couples TRBV29-1 to TRBJ2-3; D uncertain. The CDR3 covers 10 residues. The V end was cut by 4 bases, the J end by 1 base, with 0 bases between. Germline V CDR1 and CDR2: SQVTM, ANQGSEA. Written as DNA, the CDR3 is TGCAGCGTTGGCACAGATACGCAGTATTTT. It specifies CSVGTDTQYF.

The V gene is TRBV20-1, the J gene TRBJ1-5; D is undetermined. The CDR3 totals 12 residues. The V gene lost 4 bases and the J gene lost 4 bases, with 8 bases spanning the gap. Germline CDR1 DFQATT, CDR2 SNEGSKA (reference sequence). The CDR3, as DNA: TGCAGTGCTACGGACGATAATCAGCCCCAGCATTTT. It translates to CSATDDNQPQHF.

Written as DNA, the CDR3 is TGTGCCAGCAGACAAGACAGGGGCGGCTACAATGAGCAGTTCTTC. Its protein product is CASRQDRGGYNEQFF. This rearrangement joins TRBV12-3 or TRBV12-4 to TRBJ2-1; 8 positions match TRBD1. J was trimmed by 3 bases and V by 6 bases; bases with no gene match: 7. CDR3 size: 15 residues.

This clonotype was seen a handful of times. The V gene is TRBV20-1, the J gene TRBJ2-3; 8 nucleotides match TRBD2. This CDR3 comprises 15 residues. After removal of 0 bases from V and 5 bases from J, the junction contained 7 bases not matched to a gene. CDR1 and CDR2 (germline): DFQATT, SNEGSKA (reference sequence). The CDR3: CSARDRAGVGDTQYF. Here the CDR3 DNA reads TGCAGTGCTAGAGATCGAGCGGGAGTTGGAGATACGCAGTATTTT.

The genes are TRBV4-1 and TRBJ2-1; no firm D call. Trimming stripped 3 bases from V and 2 bases from J, with 14 bases between. The germline V gene encodes CDR1 MGHRA and CDR2 YSYEKL. This CDR3 is built from 16 residues. CDR3 nucleotides: TGCGCCAGCAGCCACCAGGCCGTGGTACCCTACAATGAGCAGTTCTTC. This translates into CASSHQAVVPYNEQFF.

The chain combines TRBV5-1 with TRBJ1-5; D gene ambiguous. V was cut by 4 bases and J by 0 bases, with 11 bases left in between. The germline V gene encodes CDR1 SGHRS and CDR2 YFSETQ. The CDR3 covers 15 residues. CDR3 region: CASSADGYSNQPQHF. As DNA, the CDR3 is TGCGCCAGCAGCGCGGACGGTTATAGCAATCAGCCCCAGCATTTT.

This clonotype occurred a few times. V is TRBV28 and J is TRBJ1-6, with 7 bases fitting TRBD1. The CDR3 is 17 amino acids. CDR1 and CDR2 (germline): MDHEN, SYDVKM. J gave up 10 bases and V 9 bases, and 21 bases lay outside the gene matches. The CDR3 nucleotides read TGTGCCAGTGCCCCGGCTTCTCAGACAGGGAGGGAATCACCCCTCCACTTT. Its protein product is CASAPASQTGRESPLHF. The full variable domain, completed using reference TRBV28 and TRBJ1-6, is DVKVTQSSRYLVKRTGEKVFLECVQDMDHENMFWYRQDPGLGLRLIYFSYDVKMKEKGDIPEGYSVSREKKERFSLILESASTNQTSMYLCASAPASQTGRESPLHFGNGTRLTVT.